This T cell receptor beta chain is from a study of identical twins. MiXCR, run by TCRdb on the 5' RACE reads, gives a single entry per CDR3 protein. Among about 490,000 distinct CDR3 sequences listed, about 15% were seen once. This clonotype has just a few counts. These data were likewise used in another study, on yellow fever vaccine responses in identical twins.

Sequenced: CD4+ T cells sorted from blood. This TCR was recovered from a woman in her late teens or twenties in good health.

CDR3 bases: TGTGCCAGCAGCTTGGAGCGGGACACTAAGAACAATGAGCAGTTCTTC. Its translation is CASSLERDTKNNEQFF. The rearrangement links TRBV5-5 to TRBJ2-1; tentative D call: TRBD2 (7 bases). Germline CDR1 SGHKS, CDR2 YYEKEE (reference sequence). With 0 bases removed from V and 5 bases from J, the gap between germline ends came to 15 bases. The CDR3 covers 16 residues.